The rows below give T cell receptor beta chains drawn from one sample of a study of blood T cell repertoires in COVID-19. The protocol was immunoSEQ multiplex PCR, while the TCRdb copy is restricted to in-frame clones and leaves out a portion. The sample includes roughly 400,000 clones, roughly nine tenths of them seen just once. Sequences were obtained from PBMCs or T cells enriched from blood (not recorded which). These receptor sequences come from a man aged 25-45 years who had recovered from COVID-19. Both conserved end residues are part of each CDR3. A D gene is named only where the DNA matches it firmly. Part of the rows lack a size; the others show once, few, many or a class for expanded clones.

.,TRBJ2-1,TRBD2,TRBV3-1/TRBV3-2,TGTGCCAGCAGCCAAGGTGGACTAGCGGTCAATGAGCAGTTCTTC,CASSQGGLAVNEQFF
.,TRBJ1-5,TRBD1,TRBV10-3,TGTGCCATCAGTGAGTCTGGACAGGGCAACAATCAGCCCCAGCATTTT,CAISESGQGNNQPQHF
.,TRBJ1-1,.,TRBV6-5,TGTGCCAGCAGTTCAACAGGGTACACTGAAGCTTTCTTT,CASSSTGYTEAFF
.,TRBJ1-2,.,TRBV27,TGTGCCAGCAGTTTAGGGCAGTTCTATGGCTACACCTTC,CASSLGQFYGYTF
.,TRBJ2-3,.,TRBV7-9,TGTGCCAGCAGCTTACAGGGGATAGGGGCCGCAGATACGCAGTATTTT,CASSLQGIGAADTQYF
.,TRBJ2-4,.,TRBV11-2,TGTGCCAGCAGCTGGGGGGCCGGGACAGTAAACATTCAGTACTTC,CASSWGAGTVNIQYF
once,TRBJ2-3,.,TRBV2,TGTGCCAGCAGTTCCTCAAGGGGGGGGATGGGGTATTTT,CASSSSRGGMGYF
.,TRBJ1-1,.,TRBV5-1,TGCGCCAGCAGCCTAGACAGCTTGAACACTGAAGCTTTCTTT,CASSLDSLNTEAFF
.,TRBJ2-2,.,TRBV19,TGTGCCAGCCAGACTTGGGACACGGCTAACACCGGGGAGCTGTTTTTT,CASQTWDTANTGELFF
.,TRBJ2-1,TRBD1,TRBV7-9,TGTGCCAGCAGCTATCCAGGACAGGCCTACAATGAGCAGTTCTTC,CASSYPGQAYNEQFF
.,TRBJ1-1,.,TRBV5-5,TGTGCCAGCAGCTTGCCAGGCTTCCACACTGAAGCTTTCTTT,CASSLPGFHTEAFF
.,TRBJ2-7,.,TRBV9,TGTGCCAGCAGCGTAGTCCTGGCTAGCTACTACGAGCAGTACTTC,CASSVVLASYYEQYF
once,TRBJ1-1,.,TRBV19,TGTGCCAGTACTATCGGGGGGCATCAATGGTGGGCGAACACTGAAGCTTTCTTT,CASTIGGHQWWANTEAFF
.,TRBJ2-7,TRBD2,TRBV11-2,TGTGCCAGCAGCTTAGAACACGGACTAGCGGGGAACTCCTACGAGCAGTACTTC,CASSLEHGLAGNSYEQYF
.,TRBJ1-1,.,TRBV6-5,TGTGCCAGCAGTAACGGACTGGGCGGGAACACTGAAGCTTTCTTT,CASSNGLGGNTEAFF
once,TRBJ2-1,TRBD2,TRBV28,TGTGCCAGCAGTTCACCACTAGCGGGAGTCTACAATGAGCAGTTCTTC,CASSSPLAGVYNEQFF
few,TRBJ1-5,TRBD1,TRBV6-5,TGTGCCAGCAAGGGACAGCCCAATCAGCCCCAGCATTTT,CASKGQPNQPQHF
once,TRBJ2-7,.,TRBV12-3/TRBV12-4,TGTGCCAGCAGGACCGACAGGTCCTACGAGCAGTACTTC,CASRTDRSYEQYF
.,TRBJ1-5,.,TRBV2,TGTGCCAGCAGTATAGGCAATCAGCCCCAGCATTTT,CASSIGNQPQHF
once,TRBJ2-2,TRBD2,TRBV28,TGTGCCAGCACCCTGCGGGGGAGGACGAACACCGGGGAGCTGTTTTTT,CASTLRGRTNTGELFF
.,TRBJ1-2,.,TRBV28,TGTGCCAGCAGTTTCCGAGGGTATGGCTACACCTTC,CASSFRGYGYTF
.,TRBJ2-7,TRBD1,TRBV12-5,TGTGCTAGTGGTCTAGGACAGGGGGCTCGGGAGCAGTACTTC,CASGLGQGAREQYF
.,TRBJ1-1,TRBD1,TRBV3-1/TRBV3-2,TGTGCCAGCAGCCAGGGGACAGGGACGAACACTGAAGCTTTCTTT,CASSQGTGTNTEAFF
.,TRBJ2-1,TRBD2,TRBV28,TGTGCCAGCAGGGGGACTAGCGGGATCAATGAGCAGTTCTTC,CASRGTSGINEQFF
.,TRBJ2-1,.,TRBV9,TGTGCCAGCAGCGTGGGGGGGACAGGTCATTACAATGAGCAGTTCTTC,CASSVGGTGHYNEQFF
.,TRBJ1-5,.,TRBV4-1,TGCGCCAGCAGCTCGAGTCAAGTTAGCAATCAGCCCCAGCATTTT,CASSSSQVSNQPQHF
.,TRBJ2-2,.,TRBV30,TGTGCCTGGATACCGGGACTTTCGAACACCGGGGAGCTGTTTTTT,CAWIPGLSNTGELFF
.,TRBJ1-1,.,TRBV12-3/TRBV12-4,TGTGCCAGCAGGTTACCTGTTACTGAAGCTTTCTTT,CASRLPVTEAFF
.,TRBJ1-1,TRBD1,TRBV28,TGTGCCAGCAGTTCAACAGGGGCGAGGACTGAAGCTTTCTTT,CASSSTGARTEAFF
.,TRBJ1-1,.,TRBV3-1/TRBV3-2,TGTGCCAGCAGCCTAGGGGAGGTTGGCACTGAAGCTTTCTTT,CASSLGEVGTEAFF
.,TRBJ2-1,TRBD1,TRBV7-9,TGTGCCAGCAGCCGAGGGACAGGAGGATACAATGAGCAGTTCTTC,CASSRGTGGYNEQFF
.,TRBJ2-7,.,TRBV19,TGTGCCAGTAGTATAGGAGCCGGGACACACTACGAGCAGTACTTC,CASSIGAGTHYEQYF
once,TRBJ2-2,.,TRBV6-4,TGTGCCAGCAGTGACCAGGGCACCGGGGAGCTGTTTTTT,CASSDQGTGELFF
.,TRBJ1-2,.,TRBV2,TGTGCCAGCCATCCCAGACAGGATGGCTACACCTTC,CASHPRQDGYTF
.,TRBJ1-2,.,TRBV29-1,TGCAGCGTTGACGGGGGCTACACCTTC,CSVDGGYTF
.,TRBJ2-3,.,TRBV4-1,TGCGCCAGCAGCCCAGGGAGACCGGGGGCTAGCGGACGCACAGATACGCAGTATTTT,CASSPGRPGASGRTDTQYF
.,TRBJ1-2,TRBD1,TRBV7-9,TGTGCCAGCAGCCCAACCCAACTCCGACAGGGCCCTTCGGGCTACACCTTC,CASSPTQLRQGPSGYTF
once,TRBJ2-2,TRBD1,TRBV5-4,TGTGCCAGCAGCTTGGACGTGTCAGGGGGCACCGGGGAGCTGTTTTTT,CASSLDVSGGTGELFF
.,TRBJ1-1,TRBD1,TRBV4-1,TGCGCCAGCAGCCGCCAACCGGGACAGGAAAACACTGAAGCTTTCTTT,CASSRQPGQENTEAFF
.,TRBJ2-5,.,TRBV19,TGTGCCAGTAGCCTGGGCACCCGAGAGACCCAGTACTTC,CASSLGTRETQYF